This is a list of T cell receptor beta chains from one sample in a study of cytomegalovirus exposure and HLA in healthy donors. Method: immunoSEQ multiplex PCR; TCRdb's copy keeps in-frame clones and lacks some. Counted here are 200,000 to 250,000 clones, around 80% occurring once; the ten biggest clones make up less than 4.5%. The specimen sequenced was PBMCs. Receptors originate from a male donor in good health and CMV-seronegative. Each CDR3 is given without its conserved first and last residue. Not every row has a clone size; where given, it reads once, few, many or a size class.

v_call	j_call	clone_size	cdr3_aa
TRBV5-5	TRBJ2-5	-	ASSLTGVWRETQY
TRBV4-2	TRBJ2-7	once	ASSQGGQLTYEQY
TRBV5-1	TRBJ2-1	-	ASSLVSTTVEQF
TRBV7-2	TRBJ2-3	once	ASSPLAGERDTQY
TRBV6-6	TRBJ1-5	few	ASTRGTGLQPQH
TRBV6-5	TRBJ2-1	-	ASSSPYSGGNEQF
TRBV28	TRBJ2-5	-	ASSFVKPETQY
TRBV5-4	TRBJ2-7	-	ASRTSGSNEQY
TRBV6-5	TRBJ2-5	-	ASSTRDRVPETQY
TRBV5-6	TRBJ2-7	few	ASSLILGLTYEQY
TRBV6-1	TRBJ2-1	-	ASSSGYNEQF
TRBV30	TRBJ2-7	-	AWLGGNDEQY
TRBV5-1	TRBJ2-3	-	ASSLAAGFGRGDTQY
TRBV19	TRBJ2-7	once	ASSMVPGHNSYEQY
TRBV5-4	TRBJ1-2	-	ASSGRGQINYGYT
TRBV7-9	TRBJ2-2	-	ASSFRGIANTGELF
TRBV28	TRBJ2-7	-	ASSLPLLKARY
TRBV29-1	TRBJ2-7	-	SALGRGGNEQY
TRBV5-4	TRBJ2-7	-	ASSGSGLAVIYEQY
TRBV6-1	TRBJ1-5	once	ASSEALVAYSNQPQH
TRBV10-2	TRBJ1-2	once	ASSELEGASDGYT
TRBV2	TRBJ2-1	few	ASRGSSYNEQF